The rows below give T cell receptor beta chains drawn from one sample of a study of T cells after yellow fever vaccination. TCRdb independently ran MiXCR on the 5' RACE reads; one entry per CDR3 protein. Among about 350,000 distinct CDR3 sequences, roughly 4.3% were seen once, and the ten largest hold around 24%. The source material was PBMCs, sampled 5 days after the yellow fever booster vaccination. These receptor sequences come from a man younger than 35 who received the YFV17D yellow fever vaccine. Both conserved end residues are part of each CDR3. Fields, in order: J gene, V gene, clone size, CDR3 length, D gene, CDR3 DNA, CDR3 protein. D genes are given only for firm matches. A row's size may be missing; if present it is once, few, many or a size class.

>TRBJ1-4|TRBV7-9|few|15|TRBD1
TGTGCCAGCAGCATTCGGACAGGGCTTCGGGAAAAACTGTTTTTT
CASSIRTGLREKLFF
>TRBJ1-2|TRBV5-6|-|13|TRBD1
TGTGCCAGCAGTTCCGGGACAGTGCCTAAAGACACCTTC
CASSSGTVPKDTF
>TRBJ1-2|TRBV5-1|few|18|-
TGCGCCAGCAGCTTGGCGAAGGGACTCCTGCCGCCCAACTATGGCTACACCTTC
CASSLAKGLLPPNYGYTF
>TRBJ2-5|TRBV6-5|few|16|TRBD2
TGTGCCAGCAGTTACGGACTAGCACCCTTCCAAGAGACCCAGTACTTC
CASSYGLAPFQETQYF
>TRBJ1-1|TRBV4-3|many|15|-
TGCGCCAGCAGCCAAGATAGACTATTGAACACTGAAGCTTTCTTT
CASSQDRLLNTEAFF
>TRBJ2-3|TRBV4-3|few|15|-
TGCGCCAGCAGCCCAGAACGAGGGGGCACAGATACGCAGTATTTT
CASSPERGGTDTQYF
>TRBJ1-6|TRBV6-5|-|14|-
TGTGCCAGCAGTTACGGGACTACGAATTCACCCCTCCACTTT
CASSYGTTNSPLHF
>TRBJ2-2|TRBV12-3/TRBV12-4|few|14|-
TGTGCCAGCAGCTCCACTCGGAACACCGGGGAGCTGTTTTTT
CASSSTRNTGELFF
>TRBJ2-5|TRBV7-9|many|13|-
TGTGCCAGCAGCCGGCGAGGGCAAGAGACCCAGTACTTC
CASSRRGQETQYF
>TRBJ2-3|TRBV7-2|-|15|TRBD2
TGTGCCAGCAGGTCCGGGACTAGCGGGCGATATACGCAGTATTTT
CASRSGTSGRYTQYF
>TRBJ1-2|TRBV27|few|15|-
TGTGCCAGCAGCCAAGTTCAACAGCCCTTCTATGGCTACACCTTC
CASSQVQQPFYGYTF
>TRBJ2-3|TRBV4-3|many|16|-
TGCGCCAGCAGCCAAGATTTTTTGGACGCTACAGATACGCAGTATTTT
CASSQDFLDATDTQYF
>TRBJ2-1|TRBV20-1|many|16|-
TGCAGTGCTAGAGATTTGGGGGCACCCCACTACAATGAGCAGTTCTTC
CSARDLGAPHYNEQFF
>TRBJ2-5|TRBV6-5|many|14|TRBD2
TGTGCCAGCAGTCAGTCTAGCGGCCAAGAGACCCAGTACTTC
CASSQSSGQETQYF
>TRBJ1-1|TRBV6-5|few|15|-
TGTGCCAGCAGGAGGTCTTTTGACCCGAGGACTGAAGCTTTCTTT
CASRRSFDPRTEAFF
>TRBJ1-3|TRBV20-1|few|14|-
TGCAGTGCTAGAGTGGGGGGTGGTGGAAACACCATATATTTT
CSARVGGGGNTIYF
>TRBJ2-5|TRBV4-2|many|16|TRBD1
TGTGCCAGCAGCCCCACGCCCGGGACAGACCAAGAGACCCAGTACTTC
CASSPTPGTDQETQYF
>TRBJ2-1|TRBV5-1|few|15|TRBD1
TGCGCCAGCAGCTTGGCCTTGGGACAGCGGAATGAGCAGTTCTTC
CASSLALGQRNEQFF
>TRBJ2-6|TRBV4-1|few|17|-
TGCGCCAGCAGCCAAGATTTCAGTGGCTCTGGGGCCAACGTCCTGACTTTC
CASSQDFSGSGANVLTF
>TRBJ2-3|TRBV12-3/TRBV12-4|many|15|-
TGTGCCAGCAGTTCCGCCCCAGGGGTCAACGATACGCAGTATTTT
CASSSAPGVNDTQYF
>TRBJ2-5|TRBV27|-|14|TRBD2
TGTGCCAGCAGTTTATCGTTCGGGGGGTGGACCCAGTACTTC
CASSLSFGGWTQYF
>TRBJ1-3|TRBV5-1|-|14|-
TGCGCCAGCAGACACACGAGCTCTGGAAACACCATATATTTT
CASRHTSSGNTIYF
>TRBJ2-5|TRBV5-1|few|19|TRBD2
TGCGCCAGCAGCTCCCCAGACGGGGATAGCGGGGGGGAACGGAAGACCCAGTACTTC
CASSSPDGDSGGERKTQYF
>TRBJ1-6|TRBV5-4|-|15|TRBD1
TGTGCCAGCAGCAGGTCGACAGGGGGGGATTCACCCCTCCACTTT
CASSRSTGGDSPLHF
>TRBJ1-2|TRBV6-1|many|15|TRBD1
TGTGCCAGCAGACCGGGCGCGGACAGGGGTTTTGGCTACACCTTC
CASRPGADRGFGYTF
>TRBJ1-2|TRBV5-1|many|15|-
TGCGCCAGCAGCCTGGATTCACAGGCCCACTATGGCTACACCTTC
CASSLDSQAHYGYTF
>TRBJ2-1|TRBV11-3|few|15|TRBD2
TGTGCCAGCGCATCCGGGACTACCCCCAGCGGTGAGCAGTTCTTC
CASASGTTPSGEQFF
>TRBJ1-4|TRBV15|few|15|-
TGTGCCACCAGCAAGAGACAGGAGCCTAATGAAAAACTGTTTTTT
CATSKRQEPNEKLFF
>TRBJ2-1|TRBV19|-|17|TRBD2
TGTGCCAGTAGCAAACGGACTAGCGGGGCATCCTACAATGAGCAGTTCTTC
CASSKRTSGASYNEQFF
>TRBJ1-2|TRBV5-4|-|16|TRBD1
TGTGCCAGCAGCTTTGGGTGGACAGGACAGGAGGCGGGCTACACCTTC
CASSFGWTGQEAGYTF
>TRBJ2-3|TRBV10-1|many|11|-
TGCGCCAGCGGAAGCACAGATACGCAGTATTTT
CASGSTDTQYF
>TRBJ2-1|TRBV27|many|13|-
TGTGCCAGCAGTCCGACCTCCTACAATGAGCAGTTCTTC
CASSPTSYNEQFF
>TRBJ2-3|TRBV15|few|16|TRBD1
TGTGCCACCAGCAGAGATAGGGGGACAGGTTCAGATACGCAGTATTTT
CATSRDRGTGSDTQYF
>TRBJ2-2|TRBV11-2|-|15|TRBD2
TGTGCCAGCAGCGCGAGCGGGGGAGGTACCGGGGAGCTGTTTTTT
CASSASGGGTGELFF
>TRBJ2-3|TRBV5-4|-|16|-
TGTGCCAGCAGCTCGGGGTCCGTCCGAAACACAGATACGCAGTATTTT
CASSSGSVRNTDTQYF
>TRBJ2-5|TRBV15|many|13|-
TGTGCCACCAGCAGAGACCCCCAAGAGACCCAGTACTTC
CATSRDPQETQYF
>TRBJ2-3|TRBV7-9|-|13|-
TGTGCCAGCAGCTTAATTGTCACAGATACGCAGTATTTT
CASSLIVTDTQYF
>TRBJ2-5|TRBV20-1|few|15|-
TGCAGTGCTAGGGCGGCCGGTGGGGTAGGAGAGACCCAGTACTTC
CSARAAGGVGETQYF
>TRBJ1-6|TRBV6-6|-|14|-
TGTGCCAGCAGCCCTACGTTGACTGGGTCACCCCTCCACTTT
CASSPTLTGSPLHF
>TRBJ2-2|TRBV12-3/TRBV12-4|many|14|-
TGTGCCAGCAGTTTGTACAGGGAGGACGGGGAGCTGTTTTTT
CASSLYREDGELFF
>TRBJ1-1|TRBV6-5|-|15|-
TGTGCCAGCAGTTACAGTAGCACCCAGAACACTGAAGCTTTCTTT
CASSYSSTQNTEAFF
>TRBJ2-3|TRBV5-6|many|15|-
TGTGCCAGCAGCTTATTGGGGATCGACACAGATACGCAGTATTTT
CASSLLGIDTDTQYF
>TRBJ1-2|TRBV18|-|15|-
TGTGCCAGCTCACCACCGTCGGGGGCTAACTATGGCTACACCTTC
CASSPPSGANYGYTF